These 8 T cell receptor beta chains originate from one sample sequenced in a study of T cell responses to AZD1222 COVID-19 vaccine. Clones were sequenced by immunoSEQ multiplex PCR, and TCRdb holds only the in-frame ones, with some missing. The sample holds some 110,000 clones, roughly nine tenths seen once. This specimen consisted of peripheral blood, obtained 28 days after the second dose of the MenACWY control vaccine. These receptors were collected from an adult who received the MenACWY meningococcal vaccine as a control.

The chain couples TRBV7-3 to TRBJ2-1; the D gene is possibly TRBD2 (5 bases). Germline CDR1 and CDR2: SGHTA and FQGTGA. Between the trimmed V and J ends, which lost 0 bases and 6 bases, there was a span of 9 bases. The CDR3 contains 14 residues. CDR3 sequence reads: CASSLTLVGNEQFF. As DNA, the CDR3 is TGTGCCAGCAGCTTAACACTAGTAGGCAATGAGCAGTTCTTC.

The chain joins TRBV5-1 to TRBJ1-1, with D possibly TRBD1 on 5 matching bases. The CDR3 runs 13 residues. V was trimmed by 3 bases and J by 3 bases, leaving 9 bases between them. Germline V lookup: CDR1 SGHRS, CDR2 YFSETQ. CDR3: CASSWDVYTEAFF. CDR3 nucleotides: TGCGCCAGCAGCTGGGACGTATACACTGAAGCTTTCTTT.

The CDR3 bases are TGTGCCAGCAGCCGACAGGGCATCAACTATGGCTACACCTTC. Encoded protein: CASSRQGINYGYTF. The V and J genes are TRBV11-2 and TRBJ1-2, with TRBD1 identical over 7 bases. The CDR3 consists of 14 residues. Germline lookup yields CDR1 SGHAT and CDR2 FQNNGV. J was trimmed by 2 bases and V by 5 bases; bases with no gene match: 5.

The V call is TRBV19, the J call TRBJ2-7; 7 nucleotides align to TRBD1. The CDR3 runs 11 residues. Germline V gene data show CDR1 as LNHDA and CDR2 as SQIVND (reference sequence). Trimming took 9 bases from V and 5 from J; bases not matched to a gene: 4. This CDR3 reads CASGQVDEQYF. In nucleotides, the CDR3 is TGTGCCAGCGGACAGGTTGACGAGCAGTACTTC. The whole variable domain, filled in from reference TRBV19 and TRBJ2-7, reads DGGITQSPKYLFRKEGQNVTLSCEQNLNHDAMYWYRQDPGQGLRLIYYSQIVNDFQKGDIAEGYSVSREKKESFPLTVTSAQKNPTAFYLCASGQVDEQYFGPGTRLTVT.

V and J are TRBV5-4 and TRBJ2-7; 7 bases align to TRBD1. This CDR3 contains 15 residues. Germline CDR1 SGHNT, CDR2 YYREEE (reference sequence). The V and J ends lost 5 bases and 0 bases, in that order; junction bases with no gene match: 8. The CDR3 reads CASRKGTESSYEQYF. CDR3 bases: TGTGCCAGCAGAAAAGGGACAGAGAGCTCCTACGAGCAGTACTTC.

V gene TRBV18 combines with J gene TRBJ1-1; TRBD1 aligns across 8 bases. This CDR3 contains 14 residues. Per the germline V gene, CDR1 is KGHSH and CDR2 is LQKENI. After removal of 8 bases from V and 4 bases from J, the junction contained 9 bases not matched to a gene. In DNA form, the CDR3 reads TGTGCCAGCCTTAGCAGGGGGCGCATCACTGAAGCTTTCTTT. This sequence encodes CASLSRGRITEAFF.

V and J are TRBV7-6 and TRBJ2-5; D not certain. Germline V gene sequence: CDR1 SGHVS, CDR2 FNYEAQ. Trimming removed 5 bases at V and 7 bases at J, with 14 bases between. CDR3 length: 13 amino acids. Here the CDR3 DNA reads TGTGCCAGCAGCGCCTCCAGCTACCCGACCCAGTACTTC. Protein sequence: CASSASSYPTQYF.

The chain is built from TRBV19 and TRBJ2-7; 11 positions agree with TRBD2. Trimming at V came to 8 bases and at J to 6 bases, leaving 9 bases not matched to a gene. This CDR3 is built from 14 residues. Germline assignment: CDR1 LNHDA and CDR2 SQIVND (reference sequence). The chain's CDR3 is CASSTSGGTGEQYF. CDR3 DNA: TGTGCCAGTTCTACTAGCGGGGGTACAGGCGAGCAGTACTTC.